The sequence of this T cell receptor (beta chain) was determined in a study of glioma-infiltrating T cells after dendritic cell vaccination. Trimming left V 4 bases short and J 0 bases short, with 10 bases between. Germline lookup yields CDR1 SGHDN and CDR2 FVKESK. The CDR3 has 15 amino acids. Repertoires were generated with immunoSEQ multiplex PCR, while TCRdb's copy carries only in-frame clones and drops some. The sample carries 100,000 or so clones, 75% to 90% recorded once. Time point specified: after dendritic cell vaccination, including at tumor progression/relapse. None of the glioblastoma patients had an isocitrate dehydrogenase mutation.

The sequence came from a human donor with glioblastoma. This rearrangement joins TRBV14 to TRBJ2-1; possible D gene TRBD1, 5 bases. The specimen comprised blood, sampled after dendritic cell vaccination. CDR3 nucleotides: TGTGCCAGCAGCCTAAGGGGCAGCTCCTACAATGAGCAGTTCTTC. This codes for CASSLRGSSYNEQFF.